The 14 T cell receptor beta chains below all came from one sample that was sequenced in a study of blood T cells in healthy people across ages. A sample-barcoded 5' primer and a J-beta primer mix were used in a second PCR of about 7 to 12 cycles. One entry per CDR3 protein, called by TCRdb with MiXCR from the 5' RACE reads. Among over 1,500,000 distinct CDR3 sequences listed, about two fifths were seen once. Source material: blood. The receptors stem from a human donor in good health.

V usage is TRBV7-2 and J usage is TRBJ2-5, with D tentatively TRBD1 or TRBD2 (5 bases each). CDR1 SGHTA and CDR2 FQGNSA come from the germline V gene. The CDR3 consists of 14 residues. The V end was cut by 7 bases, the J end by 11 bases, with 23 bases between. CDR3: CASTITGRPSGQYF. Here the CDR3 DNA reads TGTGCCAGCACCATTACGGGACGCCCATCAGGGCAGTACTTC.

This chain connects TRBV12-3 or TRBV12-4 to TRBJ1-2; 9 bases map to TRBD1. V lost 8 bases to trimming and J lost 4 bases; unmatched junction nucleotides: 5. This CDR3 spans 13 amino acids. The CDR3 is CASGQGLGYGYTF. The CDR3 bases are TGTGCCAGCGGACAGGGGCTCGGCTATGGCTACACCTTC.

The chain couples TRBV13 to TRBJ2-7; 8 bases agree with TRBD1. V was clipped by 4 bases and J by 5 bases; unmatched bases: 7. The CDR3 length is 14 residues. Germline values: CDR1 PRHDT, CDR2 FYEKMQ (reference sequence). The CDR3 nucleotides read TGTGCCAGCAGCTACGTGACAGGGGCCAACGAGCAGTACTTC. Amino acid sequence: CASSYVTGANEQYF.

The V and J genes are TRBV9 and TRBJ1-2; 9 bases map to TRBD1. The CDR3 consists of 16 residues. The V gene's germline CDR1 is SGDLS and CDR2 YYNGEE. V dropped 3 bases and J dropped 4; count of bases not matched to a gene: 10. CDR3 region: CASSEKAGTGIYGYTF. The CDR3 region has the DNA TGTGCCAGCAGCGAGAAAGCCGGGACAGGGATCTATGGCTACACCTTC.

The chain couples TRBV30 to TRBJ2-7, with no clear D. The germline CDR1 and CDR2 sequences are GTSNPN and SVGIG (reference sequence). The CDR3 is 13 amino acids. With 0 bases removed from V and 2 bases from J, the gap between germline ends came to 8 bases. In DNA, the CDR3 is TGTGCCTGGAGTGTAGTTAGACCCTACGAGCAGTACTTC. Encoded protein: CAWSVVRPYEQYF.

The rearrangement joins TRBV6-2 or TRBV6-3 to TRBJ2-6, with a weak D call TRBD2 (7 bases). V lost 0 bases to trimming and J lost 2 bases, with 14 bases between them. Germline V gene lookup returns CDR1 MNHEY and CDR2 SVGEGT. The CDR3 has 18 residues. The CDR3 here is CASSYSKGEGAGANVLTF. DNA for the CDR3: TGTGCCAGCAGTTACTCGAAGGGGGAGGGAGCTGGGGCCAACGTCCTGACTTTC.

The chain links TRBV14 to TRBJ2-5, with TRBD2 matching 14 bases. The end of the DNA aligns better with TRBJ2-7, so the J call may be wrong. The CDR3 spans 18 residues. Germline loops: CDR1 SGHDN, CDR2 FVKESK. CDR3 sequence (DNA): TGTGCCAGCAGCCTCCGGACTAGCGGGGGGTCCCTATCCTACGAGCAGTACTTC. It specifies CASSLRTSGGSLSYEQYF.

J is TRBJ1-5 and V is TRBV6-5; unclear D gene. Germline CDR1 is MNHEY and CDR2 is SVGAGI. V shed 0 bases and J shed 0 bases, with 6 bases lying between them. The CDR3 consists of 15 residues. The CDR3 loop reads CASSYSTYSNQPQHF. CDR3 coding DNA: TGTGCCAGCAGTTACTCGACCTATAGCAATCAGCCCCAGCATTTT.

The chain employs TRBV29-1 and TRBJ2-3; D remains unclear. Between the trimmed V and J ends, which lost 0 bases and 3 bases, there was a span of 7 bases. This CDR3 is built from 13 residues. The germline V gene encodes CDR1 SQVTM and CDR2 ANQGSEA. CDR3 nucleotides: TGCAGCGTTGAAGATCTTAGGACAGATACGCAGTATTTT. This encodes CSVEDLRTDTQYF.

The chain links TRBV6-5 to TRBJ1-2; possible D gene TRBD1, 6 bases. This CDR3 is 14 amino acids long. Germline V gives CDR1 MNHEY, CDR2 SVGAGI. The V end lost 5 bases, the J end lost 4 bases, and 14 bases lay between the germline ends. This chain's CDR3 is CASSRTGHSYGYTF. In DNA form, the CDR3 reads TGTGCCAGCAGTCGAACGGGACACAGCTATGGCTACACCTTC.

The chain links TRBV20-1 to TRBJ1-5; D may be TRBD1 (5 bases). The ends were cut back, 6 bases at V and 6 bases at J, with 15 bases in the middle. The germline gives CDR1 DFQATT, CDR2 SNEGSKA (reference sequence). The CDR3 runs to 13 residues. CDR3 nucleotides: TGCAGTGCCCCTGGGACCGGCGGTCAGCCCCAGCATTTT. Residues: CSAPGTGGQPQHF.

CDR3 sequence: CASSFLPDTEAFF. The CDR3 nucleotides are TGTGCCAGCAGCTTTCTCCCCGACACTGAAGCTTTCTTT. The rearrangement links TRBV7-9 to TRBJ1-1; unclear D gene. CDR3 length equals 13 residues. Trimming took off 3 bases at V and 3 bases at J, with 8 bases between the two ends. Germline CDR1 SEHNR, CDR2 FQNEAQ (reference sequence).

This rearrangement joins TRBV12-3 or TRBV12-4 to TRBJ2-1; 9 bases are a match to TRBD2. Trimming removed 5 bases from V and 0 bases from J; junction bases left unmatched: 5. This CDR3 has 16 residues. The CDR3 loop reads CASSVSGGLSYNEQFF. For the CDR3, the DNA is TGTGCCAGCAGTGTTAGCGGGGGCCTCTCCTACAATGAGCAGTTCTTC.

This clonotype was seen a few times. The rearrangement links TRBV5-1 to TRBJ2-3; D uncertain. The CDR3 extends over 13 amino acids. Germline V gene sequence: CDR1 SGHRS, CDR2 YFSETQ. V gave up 3 bases and J gave up 0 bases, with 5 bases separating them. CDR3 in amino acids: CASSWASTDTQYF. The CDR3 nucleotides read TGCGCCAGCAGCTGGGCTAGCACAGATACGCAGTATTTT. Full variable domain (missing parts from reference TRBV5-1 and TRBJ2-3): KAGVTQTPRYLIKTRGQQVTLSCSPISGHRSVSWYQQTPGQGLQFLFEYFSETQRNKGNFPGRFSGRQFSNSRSEMNVSTLELGDSALYLCASSWASTDTQYFGPGTRLTVL.